The rows below give T cell receptor beta chains drawn from one sample of a study of shared clonotypes between healthy human individuals. Repertoires were generated with immunoSEQ multiplex PCR, while TCRdb's copy carries only in-frame clones and drops some. The table has fewer than 700,000 clones, around 96% seen once; the top ten hold around 0.11%. The sample comprised naive CD8+ T cells sorted from blood. Receptors were obtained from a woman aged 25 to 39 in good health. Both conserved end residues are part of each CDR3. D genes are given only for firm matches. Clone size is shown for a subset of rows, as once, few, many or a class of expanded clone.

TRBJ1-1	NA	NA	TRBV14	CASSQEGAPWTEAFF	TGTGCCAGCAGCCAAGAAGGAGCCCCGTGGACTGAAGCTTTCTTT
TRBJ2-7	NA	TRBD2	TRBV7-2	CASSLGRAGGTYEQYF	TGTGCCAGCAGCTTAGGTAGAGCGGGAGGTACCTACGAGCAGTACTTC
TRBJ2-1	NA	TRBD2	TRBV11-2	CASSRLAGSYNEQFF	TGTGCCAGCAGTCGACTAGCGGGTTCTTACAATGAGCAGTTCTTC
TRBJ1-1	once	NA	TRBV5-1	CASSLGPVNTEAFF	TGCGCCAGCAGCTTGGGGCCGGTGAACACTGAAGCTTTCTTT
TRBJ2-2	NA	NA	TRBV20-1	CSARLSGELFF	TGCAGTGCTAGGTTATCCGGGGAGCTGTTTTTT
TRBJ1-2	NA	TRBD1	TRBV19	CASSMGQGEYGYTF	TGTGCCAGTAGTATGGGACAGGGCGAATATGGCTACACCTTC
TRBJ2-7	NA	NA	TRBV9	CASSVGGELSYEQYF	TGTGCCAGCAGCGTAGGTGGAGAGCTTTCCTACGAGCAGTACTTC
TRBJ1-1	NA	NA	TRBV11-2	CASSRLFGPKNTEAFF	TGTGCCAGCAGCCGGCTTTTCGGTCCTAAGAACACTGAAGCTTTCTTT
TRBJ2-3	NA	TRBD2	TRBV5-4	CASTLDSGSPLDTQYF	TGTGCCAGCACGCTCGATAGCGGGAGTCCGTTAGATACGCAGTATTTT
TRBJ2-7	NA	NA	TRBV4-1	CASSQDWGGVAYEQYF	TGCGCCAGCAGCCAAGATTGGGGGGGCGTAGCCTACGAGCAGTACTTC
TRBJ2-7	NA	TRBD2	TRBV29-1	CSVTGLAGAPGYEQYF	TGCAGCGTTACTGGCCTAGCGGGAGCTCCGGGCTACGAGCAGTACTTC
TRBJ2-1	NA	NA	TRBV5-6	CASSLLSGKHEQFF	TGTGCCAGCAGCTTATTATCAGGGAAGCATGAGCAGTTCTTC
TRBJ2-3	NA	NA	TRBV28	CASSPLTGSSTDTQYF	TGTGCCAGCAGCCCTCTTACCGGTTCCAGCACAGATACGCAGTATTTT
TRBJ1-1	NA	NA	TRBV6-5	CASFPLIGNTEAFF	TGTGCCAGCTTCCCCTTGATCGGGAACACTGAAGCTTTCTTT
TRBJ2-1	NA	NA	TRBV7-6	CASSYPSRNEQFF	TGTGCCAGCAGCTACCCTAGTCGCAACGAGCAGTTCTTC
TRBJ1-3	NA	NA	TRBV19	CASSHLGTNDSGNTIYF	TGTGCCAGTAGTCATCTCGGGACAAATGACTCTGGAAACACCATATATTTT
TRBJ2-7	NA	TRBD2	TRBV5-1	CASSLMGGSFLGEQYF	TGCGCCAGCAGCTTGATGGGCGGGAGCTTTCTTGGAGAGCAGTACTTC
TRBJ1-5	NA	TRBD1	TRBV2	CASRGDRVREPQHF	TGTGCCAGCAGAGGGGACAGGGTAAGGGAGCCCCAGCATTTT
TRBJ2-7	few	TRBD2	TRBV9	CASSVASGYSYEQYF	TGTGCCAGCAGCGTAGCTAGCGGTTACTCCTACGAGCAGTACTTC
TRBJ2-7	NA	NA	TRBV2	CASRTSENLHEQYF	TGTGCCAGCAGGACATCGGAAAACCTTCACGAGCAGTACTTC
TRBJ1-1	NA	NA	TRBV27	CASSLGPMNTEAFF	TGTGCCAGCAGCCTCGGCCCCATGAACACTGAAGCTTTCTTT
TRBJ1-2	NA	NA	TRBV27	CASSLAGNLYGYTF	TGTGCCAGCAGTTTGGCGGGGAATCTCTATGGCTACACCTTC
TRBJ1-1	NA	NA	TRBV29-1	CSVPPGRENTEAFF	TGCAGCGTGCCTCCGGGACGGGAGAACACTGAAGCTTTCTTT
TRBJ2-2	NA	TRBD1	TRBV27	CASSFGTGVTGELFF	TGTGCCAGCAGTTTTGGGACAGGGGTTACCGGGGAGCTGTTTTTT
TRBJ2-1	NA	NA	TRBV6-6	CASSSALEADEQFF	TGTGCCAGCAGTTCCGCACTAGAAGCGGATGAGCAGTTCTTC
TRBJ2-7	NA	TRBD2	TRBV19	CASSPGSGGYEQYF	TGTGCCAGTAGTCCCGGGTCGGGAGGGTACGAGCAGTACTTC
TRBJ2-7	NA	TRBD1	TRBV4-2	CASSQGTGMGEQYF	TGTGCCAGCAGCCAGGGGACAGGGATGGGCGAGCAGTACTTC
TRBJ2-2	NA	TRBD2	TRBV2	CASLLTPGGLDELFF	TGTGCCAGCCTCCTAACCCCGGGGGGGCTTGACGAACTGTTTTTT
TRBJ1-1	NA	NA	TRBV6-4	CASSDSEGWAFF	TGTGCCAGCAGTGACTCAGAGGGTTGGGCTTTCTTT
TRBJ2-2	NA	NA	TRBV28	CASSPSGELFF	TGTGCCAGCAGCCCTTCCGGGGAGCTGTTTTTT
TRBJ1-1	NA	NA	TRBV19	CASTITGVATEAFF	TGTGCCAGTACCATTACCGGGGTTGCCACTGAAGCTTTCTTT
TRBJ1-4	NA	TRBD1	TRBV15	CATSRPEDRRNEKLFF	TGTGCCACCAGCAGACCCGAGGACAGGAGGAATGAAAAACTGTTTTTT
TRBJ2-1	once	NA	TRBV23-1	CASSQRGRETDNEQFF	TGCGCCAGCAGTCAGAGGGGGCGGGAGACCGACAATGAGCAGTTCTTC
TRBJ1-2	once	NA	TRBV28	CASSLGFGTNLYGYTF	TGTGCCAGCAGTTTGGGATTTGGGACTAACCTTTATGGCTACACCTTC
TRBJ1-2	NA	NA	TRBV27	CASSLSNLGMAAYGYTF	TGTGCCAGCAGTTTATCGAATCTCGGAATGGCAGCCTATGGCTACACCTTC
TRBJ1-2	NA	TRBD1	TRBV5-1	CASSLSGRGQGGYTF	TGCGCCAGCAGCTTGAGCGGCAGGGGGCAGGGTGGCTACACCTTC
TRBJ1-1	few	NA	TRBV4-1	CASSLLEGNTEAFF	TGCGCCAGCAGCCTATTGGAGGGAAACACTGAAGCTTTCTTT
TRBJ2-7	NA	NA	TRBV2	CASRATEDPYEQYF	TGTGCCAGCAGGGCGACAGAGGATCCCTACGAGCAGTACTTC
TRBJ1-1	NA	NA	TRBV7-9	CASTLTEQREAFF	TGTGCCAGCACCTTGACAGAACAGAGGGAAGCTTTCTTT
TRBJ2-7	NA	TRBD2	TRBV29-1	CSVGSGSSYEQYF	TGCAGCGTTGGTAGCGGGAGTTCTTACGAGCAGTACTTC
TRBJ1-1	NA	NA	TRBV7-9	CASSFGGEGTEAFF	TGTGCCAGCAGCTTCGGGGGAGAAGGCACTGAAGCTTTCTTT
TRBJ2-5	NA	TRBD2	TRBV6-6	CASSYSTSDLQETQYF	TGTGCCAGCAGTTACTCGACTAGCGATCTCCAAGAGACCCAGTACTTC
TRBJ2-7	NA	TRBD2	TRBV27	CASSPRRAGGSYEQYF	TGTGCCAGCAGTCCCCGGAGGGCGGGAGGTTCCTACGAGCAGTACTTC
TRBJ2-3	NA	NA	TRBV27	CASSLGPARDTQYF	TGTGCCAGCAGTTTAGGTCCAGCCCGGGATACGCAGTATTTT
TRBJ2-5	few	NA	TRBV5-4	CASSPEAGETQYF	TGTGCCAGCAGCCCCGAAGCGGGAGAGACCCAGTACTTC
TRBJ2-2	once	NA	TRBV11-3	CASSPGVHTGELFF	TGTGCCAGCAGCCCGGGGGTCCACACCGGGGAGCTGTTTTTT
TRBJ2-1	NA	TRBD1	TRBV12-5	CASAVQGSYNEQFF	TGTGCTAGTGCCGTACAGGGGTCCTACAATGAGCAGTTCTTC
TRBJ2-7	NA	NA	TRBV28	CASSFQGISYEQYF	TGTGCCAGCAGTTTTCAGGGTATTTCCTACGAGCAGTACTTC
TRBJ2-7	NA	TRBD1	TRBV2	CASLQGSYEQYF	TGTGCCAGCCTACAGGGGTCCTACGAGCAGTACTTC
TRBJ2-3	NA	NA	TRBV13	CASSLAGGRDTQYF	TGTGCCAGCAGCTTAGCGGGGGGCCGAGATACGCAGTATTTT